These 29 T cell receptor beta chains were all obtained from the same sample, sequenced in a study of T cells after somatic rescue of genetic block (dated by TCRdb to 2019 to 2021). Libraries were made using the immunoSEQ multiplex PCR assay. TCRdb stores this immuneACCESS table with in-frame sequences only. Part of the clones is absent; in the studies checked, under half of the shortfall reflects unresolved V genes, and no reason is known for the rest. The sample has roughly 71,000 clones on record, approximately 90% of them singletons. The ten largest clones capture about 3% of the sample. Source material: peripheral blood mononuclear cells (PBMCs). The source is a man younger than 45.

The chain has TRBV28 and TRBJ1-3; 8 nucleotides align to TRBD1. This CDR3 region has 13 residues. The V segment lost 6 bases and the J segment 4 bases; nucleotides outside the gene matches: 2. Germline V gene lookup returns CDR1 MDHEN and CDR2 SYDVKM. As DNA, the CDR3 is TGTGCCAGCAGGGGGACAGGCGGAAACACCATATATTTT. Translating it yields CASRGTGGNTIYF.

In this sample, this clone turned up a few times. CDR3 loop: CSAHRVSEAFF. The DNA for the CDR3 is TGCAGTGCCCACCGGGTTTCAGAAGCTTTCTTT. V is TRBV20-1 and J is TRBJ1-1; D gene uncertain. CDR1 DFQATT and CDR2 SNEGSKA come from the germline V gene (reference sequence). This CDR3 comprises 11 residues. V was trimmed by 6 bases and J by 8 bases, leaving 13 bases between them.

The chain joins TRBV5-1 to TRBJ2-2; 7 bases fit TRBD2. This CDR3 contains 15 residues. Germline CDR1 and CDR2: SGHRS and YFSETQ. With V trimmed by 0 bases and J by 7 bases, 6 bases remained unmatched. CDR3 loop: CASSLARGTIGELFF. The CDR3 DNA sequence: TGCGCCAGCAGCTTGGCGCGGGGGACGATCGGGGAGCTGTTTTTT. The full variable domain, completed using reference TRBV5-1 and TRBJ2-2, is KAGVTQTPRYLIKTRGQQVTLSCSPISGHRSVSWYQQTPGQGLQFLFEYFSETQRNKGNFPGRFSGRQFSNSRSEMNVSTLELGDSALYLCASSLARGTIGELFFGEGSRLTVL.

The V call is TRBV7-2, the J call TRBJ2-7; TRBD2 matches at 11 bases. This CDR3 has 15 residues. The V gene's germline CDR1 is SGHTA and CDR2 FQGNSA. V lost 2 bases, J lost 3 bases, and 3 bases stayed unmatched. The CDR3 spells CASSLTGLAVYEQYF. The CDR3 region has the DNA TGTGCCAGCAGCTTAACGGGACTAGCGGTCTACGAGCAGTACTTC.

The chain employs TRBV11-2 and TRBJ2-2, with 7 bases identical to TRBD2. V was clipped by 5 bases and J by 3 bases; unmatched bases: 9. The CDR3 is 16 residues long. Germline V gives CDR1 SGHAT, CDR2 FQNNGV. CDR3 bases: TGTGCCAGCAGCCTAACGAGCGGGGTCGACACCGGGGAGCTGTTTTTT. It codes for CASSLTSGVDTGELFF.

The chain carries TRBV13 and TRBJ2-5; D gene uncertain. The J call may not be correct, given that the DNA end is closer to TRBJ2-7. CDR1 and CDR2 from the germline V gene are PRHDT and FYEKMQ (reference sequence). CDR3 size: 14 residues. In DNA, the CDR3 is TGTGCCAGCAGCCAGGCTGGGTCGGCCTACGAGCAGTACTTC. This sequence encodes CASSQAGSAYEQYF.

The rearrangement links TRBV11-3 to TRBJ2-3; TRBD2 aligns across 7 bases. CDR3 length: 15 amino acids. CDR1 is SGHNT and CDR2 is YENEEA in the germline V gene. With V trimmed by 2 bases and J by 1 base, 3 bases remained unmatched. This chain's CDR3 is CASSLLSGGTDTQYF. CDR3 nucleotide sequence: TGTGCCAGCAGCTTACTGAGCGGGGGCACAGATACGCAGTATTTT.

Here the CDR3 DNA reads TGTGCCAGCAGTTACAGGGGGACAAGCTATGGCTACACCTTC. Translation: CASSYRGTSYGYTF. This chain connects TRBV6-6 to TRBJ1-2; possibly TRBD1 for D (6 bases). The V gene lost 2 bases and the J gene lost 4 bases, with 11 bases spanning the gap. The CDR3 extends over 14 amino acids. Germline lookup yields CDR1 MNHNY and CDR2 SVGAGI (reference sequence).

The CDR3 DNA is TGTGCCAGCAGCTTAGGACAGACCCAAGGGGGCTACACCTTC. Encoded protein: CASSLGQTQGGYTF. The V and J genes are TRBV7-8 and TRBJ1-2, with a tentative D call TRBD1 (5 bases). The CDR3 extends over 14 amino acids. CDR1 SGHVS and CDR2 FQNEAQ come from the germline V gene. V lost 1 base to trimming and J lost 8 bases, with 14 bases between them.

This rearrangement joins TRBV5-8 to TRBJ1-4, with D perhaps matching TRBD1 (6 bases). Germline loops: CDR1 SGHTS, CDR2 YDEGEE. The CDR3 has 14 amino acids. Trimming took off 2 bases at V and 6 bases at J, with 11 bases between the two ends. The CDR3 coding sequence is TGTGCCAGCAGCTTCGGGGGGCTCCATGAAAAACTGTTTTTT. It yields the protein CASSFGGLHEKLFF.

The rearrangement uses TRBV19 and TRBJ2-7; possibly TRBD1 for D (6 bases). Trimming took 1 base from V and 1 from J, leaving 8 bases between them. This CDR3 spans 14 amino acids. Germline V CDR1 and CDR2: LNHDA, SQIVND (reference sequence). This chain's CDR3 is CASSIGRGSYEQYF. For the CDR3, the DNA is TGTGCCAGTAGTATAGGCAGGGGATCCTACGAGCAGTACTTC.

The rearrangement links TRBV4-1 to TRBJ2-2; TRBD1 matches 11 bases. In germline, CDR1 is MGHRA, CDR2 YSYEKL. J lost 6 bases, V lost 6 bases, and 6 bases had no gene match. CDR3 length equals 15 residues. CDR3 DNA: TGCGCCAGCAGGATTGGACAGGGGGCCGCCGGGGAGCTGTTTTTT. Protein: CASRIGQGAAGELFF.

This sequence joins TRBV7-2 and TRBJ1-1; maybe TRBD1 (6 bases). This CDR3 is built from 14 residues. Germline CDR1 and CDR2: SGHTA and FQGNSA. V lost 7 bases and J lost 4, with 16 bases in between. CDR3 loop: CASKLTGGGTEAFF. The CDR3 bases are TGTGCCAGCAAGCTTACCGGGGGCGGCACTGAAGCTTTCTTT.

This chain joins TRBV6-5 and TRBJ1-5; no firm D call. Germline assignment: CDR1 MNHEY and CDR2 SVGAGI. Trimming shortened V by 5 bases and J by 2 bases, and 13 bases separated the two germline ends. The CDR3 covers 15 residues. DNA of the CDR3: TGTGCCAGCAGTGCCTCCGGGTTGGGCAATCAGCCCCAGCATTTT. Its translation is CASSASGLGNQPQHF.

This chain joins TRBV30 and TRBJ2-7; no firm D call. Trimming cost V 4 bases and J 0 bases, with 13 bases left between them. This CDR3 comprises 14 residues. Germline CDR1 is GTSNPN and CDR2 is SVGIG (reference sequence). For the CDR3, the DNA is TGTGCCTGGAAGTCTTGGGCCGCCTCCTACGAGCAGTACTTC. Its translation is CAWKSWAASYEQYF. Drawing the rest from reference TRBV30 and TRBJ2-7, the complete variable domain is SQTIHQWPATLVQPVGSPLSLECTVEGTSNPNLYWYRQAAGRGLQLLFYSVGIGQISSEVPQNLSASRPQDRQFILSSKKLLLSDSGFYLCAWKSWAASYEQYFGPGTRLTVT.

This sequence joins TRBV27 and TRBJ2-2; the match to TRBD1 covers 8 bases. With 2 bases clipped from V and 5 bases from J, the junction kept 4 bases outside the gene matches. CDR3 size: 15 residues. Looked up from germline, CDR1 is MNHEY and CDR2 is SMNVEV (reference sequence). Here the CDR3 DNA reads TGTGCCAGCAGTTTAATGGGACAGGTGACCGGGGAGCTGTTTTTT. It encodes CASSLMGQVTGELFF.

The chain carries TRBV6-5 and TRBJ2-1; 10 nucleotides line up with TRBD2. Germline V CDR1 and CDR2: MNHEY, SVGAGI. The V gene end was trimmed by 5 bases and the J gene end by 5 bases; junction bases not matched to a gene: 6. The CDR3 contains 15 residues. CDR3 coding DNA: TGTGCCAGCAGTGACTTAGCGGGGGGTCACAATGAGCAGTTCTTC. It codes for CASSDLAGGHNEQFF.

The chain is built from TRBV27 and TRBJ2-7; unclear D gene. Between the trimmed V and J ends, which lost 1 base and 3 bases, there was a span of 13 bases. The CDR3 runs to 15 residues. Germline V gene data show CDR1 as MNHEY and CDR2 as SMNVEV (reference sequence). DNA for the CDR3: TGTGCCAGCAGTTTATGGGGTGGGAATGACTACGAGCAGTACTTC. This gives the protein CASSLWGGNDYEQYF.

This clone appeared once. The CDR3 DNA is TGTGCCAGCACCGAGGTGTACAATGAGCAGTTCTTC. This gives the protein CASTEVYNEQFF. This rearrangement joins TRBV11-2 to TRBJ2-1; no definite D call. This CDR3 comprises 12 residues. Germline loops: CDR1 SGHAT, CDR2 FQNNGV. V was cut by 7 bases and J by 4 bases, with 8 bases left in between.

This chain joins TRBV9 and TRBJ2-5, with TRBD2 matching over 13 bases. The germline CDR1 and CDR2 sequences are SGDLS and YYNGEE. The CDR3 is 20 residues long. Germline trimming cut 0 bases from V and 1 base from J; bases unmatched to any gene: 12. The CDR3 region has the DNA TGTGCCAGCAGCGTAGCTCCCGGGACTAGCGGGATAACGCTCCAAGAGACCCAGTACTTC. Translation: CASSVAPGTSGITLQETQYF.

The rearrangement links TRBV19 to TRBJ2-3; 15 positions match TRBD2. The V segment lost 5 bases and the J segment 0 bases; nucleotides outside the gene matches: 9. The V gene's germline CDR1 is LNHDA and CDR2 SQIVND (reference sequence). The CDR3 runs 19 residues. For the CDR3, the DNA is TGTGCCAGTAGTGGGGGACTAGCGGGAGGCACTCCTAGCACAGATACGCAGTATTTT. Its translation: CASSGGLAGGTPSTDTQYF.

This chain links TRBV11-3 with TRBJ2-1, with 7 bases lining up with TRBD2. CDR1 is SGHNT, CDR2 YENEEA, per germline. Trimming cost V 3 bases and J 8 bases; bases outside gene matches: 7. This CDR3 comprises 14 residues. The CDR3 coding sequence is TGTGCCAGCAGCTTGGTAGGCGGGAGCCATGAGCAGTTCTTC. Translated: CASSLVGGSHEQFF.

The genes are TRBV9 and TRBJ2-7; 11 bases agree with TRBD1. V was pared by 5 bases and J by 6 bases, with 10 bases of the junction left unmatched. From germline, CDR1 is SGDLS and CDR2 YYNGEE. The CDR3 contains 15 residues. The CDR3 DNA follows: TGTGCCAGCAGTTTGGGACAGGGGGGTCCAAGCGAGCAGTACTTC. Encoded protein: CASSLGQGGPSEQYF. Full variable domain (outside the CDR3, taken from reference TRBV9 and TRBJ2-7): DSGVTQTPKHLITATGQRVTLRCSPRSGDLSVYWYQQSLDQGLQFLIQYYNGEERAKGNILERFSAQQFPDLHSELNLSSLELGDSALYFCASSLGQGGPSEQYFGPGTRLTVT.

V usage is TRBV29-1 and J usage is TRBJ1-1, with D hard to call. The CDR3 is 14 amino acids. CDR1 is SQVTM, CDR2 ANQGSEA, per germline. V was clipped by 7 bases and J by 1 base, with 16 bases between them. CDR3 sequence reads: CSAHDVLRNTEAFF. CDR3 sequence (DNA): TGCAGCGCCCACGACGTCTTAAGGAACACTGAAGCTTTCTTT.

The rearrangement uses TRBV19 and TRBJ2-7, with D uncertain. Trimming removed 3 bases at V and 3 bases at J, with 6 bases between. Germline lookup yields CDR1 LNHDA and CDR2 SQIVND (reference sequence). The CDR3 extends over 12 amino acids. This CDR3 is CASSMDRYEQYF. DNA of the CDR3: TGTGCCAGTAGTATGGACCGCTACGAGCAGTACTTC. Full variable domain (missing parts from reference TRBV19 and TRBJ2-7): DGGITQSPKYLFRKEGQNVTLSCEQNLNHDAMYWYRQDPGQGLRLIYYSQIVNDFQKGDIAEGYSVSREKKESFPLTVTSAQKNPTAFYLCASSMDRYEQYFGPGTRLTVT.

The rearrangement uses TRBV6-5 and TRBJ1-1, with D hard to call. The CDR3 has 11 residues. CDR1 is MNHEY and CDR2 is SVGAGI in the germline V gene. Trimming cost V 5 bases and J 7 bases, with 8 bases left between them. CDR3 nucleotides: TGTGCCAGCAGTGAAGTGGGTGAAGCTTTCTTT. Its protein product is CASSEVGEAFF.

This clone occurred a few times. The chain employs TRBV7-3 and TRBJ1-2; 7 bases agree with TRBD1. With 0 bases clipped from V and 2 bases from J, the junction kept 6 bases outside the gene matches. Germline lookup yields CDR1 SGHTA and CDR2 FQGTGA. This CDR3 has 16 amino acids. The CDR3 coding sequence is TGTGCCAGCAGCTTAACCGGACAGGAACCCAACTATGGCTACACCTTC. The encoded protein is CASSLTGQEPNYGYTF. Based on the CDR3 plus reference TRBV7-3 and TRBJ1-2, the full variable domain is GAGVSQTPSNKVTEKGKYVELRCDPISGHTALYWYRQSLGQGPEFLIYFQGTGAADDSGLPNDRFFAVRPEGSVSTLKIQRTERGDSAVYLCASSLTGQEPNYGYTFGSGTRLTVV.

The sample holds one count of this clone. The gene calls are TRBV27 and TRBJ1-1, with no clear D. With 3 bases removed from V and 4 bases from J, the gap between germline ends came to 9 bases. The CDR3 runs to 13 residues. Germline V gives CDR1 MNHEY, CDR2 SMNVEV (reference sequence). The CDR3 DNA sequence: TGTGCCAGCAGTTTTAGTTATGGCACTGAAGCTTTCTTT. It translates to CASSFSYGTEAFF.

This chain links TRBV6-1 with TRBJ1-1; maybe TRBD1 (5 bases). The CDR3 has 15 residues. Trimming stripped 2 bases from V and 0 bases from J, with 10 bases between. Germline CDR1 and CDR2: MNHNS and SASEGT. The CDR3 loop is CASSEFGGVNTEAFF. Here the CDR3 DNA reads TGTGCCAGCAGTGAATTTGGAGGGGTGAACACTGAAGCTTTCTTT.